The rows below give T cell receptor beta chains drawn from one sample of a study of circulating and synovial CD4+ cells in juvenile arthritis. The data were produced by immunoSEQ multiplex PCR, yet TCRdb's version contains in-frame clones alone and is incomplete. The table shows 15,000 to 20,000 clones, with around 91% occurring only once. What was sequenced was CD4+ T cells from blood. Receptors were obtained from a human donor with juvenile idiopathic arthritis. CDR3s include the opening cysteine and the closing phenylalanine or tryptophan. The order of the fields is J gene, D gene, V gene, clone size, CDR3 DNA, CDR3 protein. A D gene is named only where the DNA matches it firmly. Not every row has a clone size; where given, it reads once, few, many or a size class.

J: TRBJ2-1; D: TRBD2; V: TRBV9; size: -; DNA: TGTGCCAGCAGCGTAAATCCCTCGTTGACTAGCGGCAATGAGCAGTTCTTC; CDR3: CASSVNPSLTSGNEQFF
J: TRBJ2-7; D: TRBD1; V: TRBV18; size: -; DNA: TGTGCCAGCTCACCACAGGGACAGGGCTCCTACGAGCAGTACTTC; CDR3: CASSPQGQGSYEQYF
J: TRBJ1-6; D: TRBD1; V: TRBV30; size: -; DNA: TGTGCCTGGAGTCAGAGGGACAGGGGGTTGTATTCCCCCCTCCACTTT; CDR3: CAWSQRDRGLYSPLHF
J: TRBJ1-2; D: TRBD1; V: TRBV5-1; size: -; DNA: TGCGCCAGCAGCTTAGGGGACAGGAGGGGTTATGGCTACACCTTC; CDR3: CASSLGDRRGYGYTF
J: TRBJ2-7; D: TRBD1; V: TRBV15; size: -; DNA: TGTGCCACCAGCTATGACAGGGGCTTTCCCTACGAGCAGTACTTC; CDR3: CATSYDRGFPYEQYF
J: TRBJ1-2; D: TRBD1; V: TRBV10-3; size: -; DNA: TGTGCCATCAGCAAATTATCGCCAGACAGGGGGCGACCCCTGGCCTATGGCTACACCTTC; CDR3: CAISKLSPDRGRPLAYGYTF
J: TRBJ2-2; D: -; V: TRBV10-3; size: -; DNA: TGTGCCATCACGCGTAACAGGGCCGCGAACACCGGGGAGCTGTTTTTT; CDR3: CAITRNRAANTGELFF
J: TRBJ2-1; D: -; V: TRBV12-2; size: -; DNA: TGTGCAAGTCGCTCCCCAGCGGGAGGGGGCTACAATGAGCAGTTCTTC; CDR3: CASRSPAGGGYNEQFF
J: TRBJ1-2; D: -; V: TRBV6-4; size: -; DNA: TGTGCCAGCAGTGACTCTACGACGGGGAACTATGGCTACACCTTC; CDR3: CASSDSTTGNYGYTF
J: TRBJ2-3; D: TRBD2; V: TRBV7-2; size: -; DNA: TGTGCCAGCAGCTCGAGACTAGCAAACCAAGATACGCAGTATTTT; CDR3: CASSSRLANQDTQYF
J: TRBJ2-7; D: -; V: TRBV2; size: -; DNA: TGTGCCAGCAATATAAAAAACGGGGAGGCAAACGAGCAGTACTTC; CDR3: CASNIKNGEANEQYF
J: TRBJ1-2; D: TRBD1; V: TRBV9; size: -; DNA: TGTGCCAGCAGCGGGATTCGGACAGGAACGGGCTACACCTTC; CDR3: CASSGIRTGTGYTF
J: TRBJ1-2; D: -; V: TRBV6-5; size: -; DNA: TGTGCCAGCAGTCCTTGGGCTGGTGGCTACACCTTC; CDR3: CASSPWAGGYTF
J: TRBJ1-5; D: -; V: TRBV5-3; size: -; DNA: TGTGCCAGATCACAGGAGATAAGAAATCAGCCCCAGCATTTT; CDR3: CARSQEIRNQPQHF
J: TRBJ2-7; D: -; V: TRBV4-1; size: few; DNA: TGCGCCAGCAGCCGCGGGCCCCACTACGAGCAGTACTTC; CDR3: CASSRGPHYEQYF
J: TRBJ2-7; D: -; V: TRBV2; size: -; DNA: TGTGCCAGCAGCCGGGGACTCTACGAGCAGTACTTC; CDR3: CASSRGLYEQYF
J: TRBJ1-4; D: -; V: TRBV7-2; size: -; DNA: TGTGCCAGCAGCTTAGTGGGGGGAGGTGAAAAACTGTTTTTT; CDR3: CASSLVGGGEKLFF
J: TRBJ1-2; D: TRBD1; V: TRBV6-5; size: -; DNA: TGTGCCAGCAATCGACAGGGAGGAAGTTCTGGCTACACCTTC; CDR3: CASNRQGGSSGYTF
J: TRBJ2-5; D: TRBD2; V: TRBV2; size: -; DNA: TGTGCGCTCGGCACTAGCGGGAAAGAGACCCAGTACTTC; CDR3: CALGTSGKETQYF
J: TRBJ2-3; D: TRBD2; V: TRBV30; size: -; DNA: TGTGCCTGGAGATTAGCGGGAGGGCGGCCAGATACGCAGTATTTT; CDR3: CAWRLAGGRPDTQYF
J: TRBJ1-2; D: TRBD1; V: TRBV7-9; size: once; DNA: TGTGCCAGCAGCTTGCGGCAGGGGGGACATGGCTACACCTTC; CDR3: CASSLRQGGHGYTF
J: TRBJ1-2; D: TRBD1; V: TRBV15; size: -; DNA: TGTGCCACCAGCCCGACAGGGCAGGGTTGGAACTATGGCTACACCTTC; CDR3: CATSPTGQGWNYGYTF
J: TRBJ1-2; D: -; V: TRBV7-9; size: -; DNA: TGTGCCAGCAGCTTATCTTTACCGAGCTATGGCTACACCTTC; CDR3: CASSLSLPSYGYTF
J: TRBJ1-5; D: TRBD1; V: TRBV7-8; size: -; DNA: TGTGCCAGCAGCTTATCACGATCCCAAGGGACAGGCAATCAGCCCCAGCATTTT; CDR3: CASSLSRSQGTGNQPQHF
J: TRBJ2-7; D: TRBD1; V: TRBV5-6; size: once; DNA: TGTGCCAGCAGCTTCAACAGGGGGAGGATTTCCTACGAGCAGTACTTC; CDR3: CASSFNRGRISYEQYF
J: TRBJ2-1; D: -; V: TRBV2; size: -; DNA: TGTGCCAGCAGCGCCGGGACTTCAAATGAGCAGTTCTTC; CDR3: CASSAGTSNEQFF
J: TRBJ2-7; D: -; V: TRBV7-3; size: -; DNA: TGTGCCAGCAGCCCTTACTTCCTTTATCGTTCGGGAATATTATACGAGCAGTACTTC; CDR3: CASSPYFLYRSGILYEQYF
J: TRBJ2-4; D: -; V: TRBV7-2; size: few; DNA: -; CDR3: CASSWGPGTSLNF
J: TRBJ1-2; D: TRBD1; V: TRBV28; size: -; DNA: TGTGCCAGCAGTTCCTACTACGACAGGGAGTCCTTC; CDR3: CASSSYYDRESF
J: TRBJ1-2; D: -; V: TRBV28; size: -; DNA: TGTGCCAGCAGTTTGGCGCAGGTTCGAGGCTACACCTTC; CDR3: CASSLAQVRGYTF
J: TRBJ2-5; D: -; V: TRBV7-2; size: -; DNA: TGTGCCAGCAGCTTACAGGCGGGGCAAGAGACCCAGTACTTC; CDR3: CASSLQAGQETQYF